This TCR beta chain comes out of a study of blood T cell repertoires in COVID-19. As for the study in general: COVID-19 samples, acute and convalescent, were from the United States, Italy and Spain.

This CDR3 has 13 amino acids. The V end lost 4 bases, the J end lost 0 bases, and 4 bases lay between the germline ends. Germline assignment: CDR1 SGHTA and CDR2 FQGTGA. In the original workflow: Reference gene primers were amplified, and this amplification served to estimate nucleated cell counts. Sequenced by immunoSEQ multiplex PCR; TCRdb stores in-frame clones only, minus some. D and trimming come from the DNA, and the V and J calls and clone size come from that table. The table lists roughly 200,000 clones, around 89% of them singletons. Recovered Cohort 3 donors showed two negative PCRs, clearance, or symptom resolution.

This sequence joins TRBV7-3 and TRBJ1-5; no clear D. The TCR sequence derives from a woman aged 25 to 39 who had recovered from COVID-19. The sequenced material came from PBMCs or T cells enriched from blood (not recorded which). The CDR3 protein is CASSSSSNQPQHF. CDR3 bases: TGTGCCAGCAGCTCCTCTAGCAATCAGCCCCAGCATTTT.